The 9 T cell receptor beta chains listed next were all sequenced from one sample in a study of graft-versus-host responses after intestinal transplantation. These TCRs are of unknown antigen specificity. The protocol was immunoSEQ multiplex PCR, while the TCRdb copy is restricted to in-frame clones and leaves out a portion. The table records under 75,000 clones, around 90% of them present only once. The starting material was unstimulated CD8+ T cells sorted from spleen or lymph node cells, obtained before transplant. These receptors came from a human donor who was the organ donor for an intestinal transplant.

The V gene is TRBV11-2, the J gene TRBJ2-7; 8 bases are a match to TRBD2. CDR1 SGHAT and CDR2 FQNNGV come from the germline V gene. V shed 3 bases and J 4 bases; nucleotides not matched to a gene: 8. The CDR3 is made up of 15 amino acids. The CDR3 loop reads CASSFSGGPDYEQYV. The DNA for the CDR3 is TGTGCCAGCAGCTTCAGCGGGGGCCCCGATTACGAGCAGTACGTC.

The V call is TRBV4-3, the J call TRBJ2-3; 10 nucleotides agree with TRBD2. From germline, CDR1 is LGHNA and CDR2 YSLEER. V shed 0 bases, J shed 1 base, and the junction held 1 base outside the gene matches. This CDR3 contains 16 residues. The CDR3 protein is CASSQDSGGRTDTQYF. In DNA form, the CDR3 reads TGCGCCAGCAGCCAAGATAGCGGGGGGCGCACAGATACGCAGTATTTT.

This chain uses TRBV30 with TRBJ2-3; 7 bases match TRBD2. Germline-derived CDR1 and CDR2 are GTSNPN and SVGIG (reference sequence). V trimming: 0 bases; J trimming: 1 base; junction bases outside the gene matches: 1. The CDR3 runs 14 residues. CDR3 loop: CAWSVGGGTDTQYF. In nucleotides, the CDR3 is TGTGCCTGGAGTGTTGGGGGGGGCACAGATACGCAGTATTTT.

The chain is built from TRBV6-5 and TRBJ2-7, with a tentative D call TRBD1 (5 bases). This CDR3 has 14 residues. The V gene's germline CDR1 is MNHEY and CDR2 SVGAGI. Trimming shortened V by 5 bases and J by 6 bases, and 17 bases separated the two germline ends. CDR3 nucleotides: TGTGCCAGCAGTAACCAGGGAATTGGTGGCGAGCAGTACGTC. This sequence encodes CASSNQGIGGEQYV.

This chain connects TRBV18 to TRBJ2-1, with 7 bases identical to TRBD2. Germline trimming cut 2 bases from V and 4 bases from J; bases unmatched to any gene: 5. Germline V gives CDR1 KGHSH, CDR2 LQKENI. There are 15 residues in the CDR3. CDR3 sequence reads: CASSPVGGDYNEQFF. CDR3 coding DNA: TGTGCCAGCTCACCAGTGGGGGGGGATTACAATGAGCAGTTCTTC.

The chain joins TRBV6-5 to TRBJ1-2, with D maybe TRBD1 (6 bases). Germline V gene sequence: CDR1 MNHEY, CDR2 SVGAGI. This CDR3 contains 16 residues. Trimming took 0 bases from V and 2 from J, leaving 13 bases between them. The CDR3 nucleotides read TGTGCCAGCAGTTACTCATTGAAACAGGGAAACTATGGCTACACCTTC. This codes for CASSYSLKQGNYGYTF.

The V gene is TRBV13, the J gene TRBJ1-3, with D hard to call. This CDR3 region has 16 residues. Germline V gives CDR1 PRHDT, CDR2 FYEKMQ (reference sequence). V gave up 2 bases and J gave up 0 bases, with 11 bases separating them. The CDR3 protein is CASSLCCQNSGNTIYF. The CDR3 bases are TGTGCCAGCAGCTTATGTTGTCAGAACTCTGGAAACACCATATATTTT.

This chain links TRBV5-8 with TRBJ2-7; D remains ambiguous. The CDR3 totals 14 residues. V was trimmed by 0 bases and J by 4 bases, leaving 11 bases between them. In germline, CDR1 is SGHTS, CDR2 YDEGEE. CDR3 nucleotide sequence: TGTGCCAGCAGCTTGGCCCGGGTTAGGTACGAGCAGTACGTC. Protein product: CASSLARVRYEQYV.

The CDR3 sequence is CATTGTANTGELFF. The CDR3 DNA reads TGTGCCACCACCGGGACAGCAAACACCGGGGAGCTGTTTTTT. The genes are TRBV28 and TRBJ2-2; 7 bases fit TRBD1. Looked up from germline, CDR1 is MDHEN and CDR2 is SYDVKM. Losses at the gene ends were 10 bases for V and 2 bases for J; bases not matched to a gene: 7. There are 14 residues in the CDR3. The whole variable domain, remainder taken from reference TRBV28 and TRBJ2-2, is DVKVTQSSRYLVKRTGEKVFLECVQDMDHENMFWYRQDPGLGLRLIYFSYDVKMKEKGDIPEGYSVSREKKERFSLILESASTNQTSMYLCATTGTANTGELFFGEGSRLTVL.